A single T cell receptor beta chain is shown here with its context. Germline V gene data show CDR1 as MDHEN and CDR2 as SYDVKM. Trimming took 6 bases from V and 4 from J; bases not matched to a gene: 11. This CDR3 has 16 residues. The data stem from a study of blood T cell repertoires in COVID-19. Background on the study: COVID-19 samples collected from the United States, Italy and Spain covered acute and convalescent phases. PBMCs, B-cell-depleted T cells, or T cells provided the cDNA or gDNA that made up the material.

Original analysis: Reference gene primer amplification in the assay estimated nucleated cell counts. This table comes from immunoSEQ multiplex PCR, and its TCRdb copy is limited to in-frame clones, with some not included. For V, J and clone size, that table is used; D and trimming come from the DNA. The sample holds under 200,000 clones, around four fifths seen once. The source is a woman between 65 and 79 years old who had recovered from COVID-19. The rearrangement uses TRBV28 and TRBJ2-3; 9 nucleotides agree with TRBD2. The sample comprised peripheral blood. This CDR3 reads CASRPTGSGGSDTQYF. CDR3 sequence (DNA): TGTGCCAGCAGGCCCACCGGGAGCGGGGGGTCAGATACGCAGTATTTT.